The next 8 T cell receptor beta chains were all read from a single sample in a study of regulatory T cells in long-lasting Graves disease. Time point meaning: newly diagnosed GD, antithyroid drugs for less than 3 months. There was RNA extracted from PBMCs, and the TCR library was made from it. Assembly of TCR beta libraries relied on iRepertoire HTBI primers together with Arm-PCR of CDR3 regions. TCRdb used MiXCR to reprocess the multiplex PCR reads, holding one entry per CDR3 protein. The table includes under 500,000 distinct CDR3 sequences, roughly 15% detected once. A further study also used this sample, focusing on T cells in Graves' hyperthyroidism and ophthalmopathy.

The sequencing here drew on peripheral blood mononuclear cells (PBMCs), taken at new diagnosis, from a patient treated with antithyroid drugs. The receptors here all came from a woman in her 30s with Graves disease.

J is TRBJ2-1 and V is TRBV20-1; perhaps TRBD2 as D (5 bases). Between the trimmed V and J ends, which lost 0 bases and 0 bases, there was a span of 18 bases. This CDR3 is built from 18 residues. Looked up from germline, CDR1 is DFQATT and CDR2 is SNEGSKA (reference sequence). The CDR3: CSARDREVRRSSYNEQFF. In nucleotides, the CDR3 is TGCAGTGCTAGAGATCGGGAAGTAAGGCGGAGCTCCTACAATGAGCAGTTCTTC.

This clonotype showed up just a few times. The chain combines TRBV19 with TRBJ2-2; D is ambiguous. CDR3 length equals 14 residues. Looked up from germline, CDR1 is LNHDA and CDR2 is SQIVND (reference sequence). Trimming took 7 bases from V and 3 from J, leaving 12 bases between them. The CDR3 here is CASTPGEYTGELFF. The CDR3 bases are TGTGCCAGTACCCCCGGAGAATACACCGGGGAGCTGTTTTTT.

This clonotype appeared many times. The CDR3 DNA follows: TGCAGTGCTAGAGACGGGAGGGAGCAGTTCTTC. Protein: CSARDGREQFF. The chain employs TRBV20-1 and TRBJ2-1, with 7 bases fitting TRBD2. Germline assignment: CDR1 DFQATT and CDR2 SNEGSKA (reference sequence). After removal of 0 bases from V and 10 bases from J, the junction contained 0 bases not matched to a gene. The CDR3 extends over 11 amino acids.

This clonotype was counted many times. The chain combines TRBV7-3 with TRBJ2-3; D is uncertain. Germline CDR1 is SGHTA and CDR2 is FQGTGA. Trimming removed 0 bases at V and 4 bases at J, with 5 bases between. This CDR3 contains 13 residues. Here the CDR3 reads CASSLTMADTQYF. In DNA, the CDR3 is TGTGCCAGCAGCTTAACGATGGCAGATACGCAGTATTTT.

Comment on this clonotype: The conserved phenylalanine or tryptophan is not found at the CDR3 terminus, so this likely reflects a read error. The DNA is left out, because the CDR3 cannot be placed on it with certainty; the CDR3 is given as TCRdb lists it. The chain carries TRBV2 and TRBJ2-7; the tabulated D call, TRBD1, remains unverified against the DNA. The germline gives CDR1 SNHLY, CDR2 FYNNEI. The CDR3 comprises 12 residues, both ends counted. The CDR3: CASSETRDKHSS.

This clonotype was picked up many times. The V call is TRBV3-1, the J call TRBJ1-1, with TRBD1 matching over 8 bases. The CDR3 runs to 18 residues. The junction had 14 bases not matched to a gene; V was cut back by 0 bases and J by 5 bases. Germline V lookup: CDR1 LGHDT, CDR2 YNNKEL (reference sequence). CDR3 nucleotides: TGTGCCAGCAGCCAAGACAGTTTGACAGGGGTAACGGGGACTGAAGCTTTCTTT. Amino acids: CASSQDSLTGVTGTEAFF.

This clonotype was detected only a few times. The chain recombines TRBV5-1 with TRBJ2-3; D is uncertain. Trimming took 2 bases from V and 3 from J, leaving 7 bases between them. CDR3 length equals 13 residues. In germline, CDR1 is SGHRS, CDR2 YFSETQ. CDR3 loop: CASSLPETDTQYF. The CDR3 DNA sequence: TGCGCCAGCAGCTTACCTGAGACAGATACGCAGTATTTT. The variable domain in full, completed from reference TRBV5-1 and TRBJ2-3, reads KAGVTQTPRYLIKTRGQQVTLSCSPISGHRSVSWYQQTPGQGLQFLFEYFSETQRNKGNFPGRFSGRQFSNSRSEMNVSTLELGDSALYLCASSLPETDTQYFGPGTRLTVL.

This rearrangement joins TRBV7-9 to TRBJ2-2, with 9 bases fitting TRBD1. The germline CDR1 and CDR2 sequences are SEHNR and FQNEAQ (reference sequence). This CDR3 is 16 amino acids long. V shed 5 bases, J shed 4 bases, and the junction held 8 bases outside the gene matches. The CDR3 nucleotides are TGTGCCAGCAGCAACCGGACAGGGGTTAGCACCGGGGAGCTGTTTTTT. This sequence encodes CASSNRTGVSTGELFF.